The 17 T cell receptor beta chains below come from one sample, sequenced in a study of shared T cell receptors in the human thymus. Sequenced by immunoSEQ multiplex PCR; TCRdb stores in-frame clones only, minus some. This sample yields hundreds of thousands of clones, of which approximately 90% are seen a single time; about 0.01% belongs to the top ten. These data were also filed under a second study, of human thymus T cells.

The sample consisted of thymocytes. The source of these receptors is a boy younger than two with a congenital heart defect.

This rearrangement joins TRBV9 to TRBJ2-7; 9 bases align to TRBD2. V shed 4 bases, J shed 2 bases, and the junction held 7 bases outside the gene matches. In germline, CDR1 is SGDLS, CDR2 YYNGEE. This CDR3 has 15 amino acids. CDR3 residues: CASSPFAGGTYEQYF. The CDR3 bases are TGTGCCAGCAGCCCCTTTGCGGGAGGGACCTACGAGCAGTACTTC.

This chain joins TRBV9 and TRBJ2-1, with a tentative D call TRBD1 (6 bases). Between the trimmed V and J ends, which lost 0 bases and 0 bases, there was a span of 10 bases. The CDR3 loop spans 16 amino acids. Germline V gives CDR1 SGDLS, CDR2 YYNGEE. The CDR3 DNA reads TGTGCCAGCAGCGTAGAGGGGGAGAGCTCCTACAATGAGCAGTTCTTC. Its protein is CASSVEGESSYNEQFF.

The rearrangement uses TRBV10-3 and TRBJ2-1; TRBD2 might be the D (7 bases). The CDR3 is 15 residues long. The germline V gene has CDR1 ENHRY and CDR2 SYGVKD. The V and J ends lost 0 bases and 6 bases respectively, with 12 bases between them. The CDR3 sequence: CAISESTGGRNEQFF. As DNA, the CDR3 is TGTGCCATCAGTGAGTCGACCGGGGGGCGCAATGAGCAGTTCTTC.

The chain joins TRBV7-8 to TRBJ1-1; no clear D gene. This CDR3 is 13 amino acids long. V was trimmed by 1 base and J by 8 bases, leaving 11 bases between them. Per the germline V gene, CDR1 is SGHVS and CDR2 is FQNEAQ. The CDR3 here is CASSLVSTREAFF. The CDR3 coding sequence is TGTGCCAGCAGCTTAGTATCGACTAGGGAAGCTTTCTTT.

The chain is built from TRBV5-4 and TRBJ2-3; no reliable D call. From germline, CDR1 is SGHNT and CDR2 YYREEE (reference sequence). V lost 0 bases and J lost 1, with 9 bases in between. The CDR3 runs 15 residues. CDR3 DNA: TGTGCCAGCAGCTTGGCTGTTTCCCGCACAGATACGCAGTATTTT. Translating it yields CASSLAVSRTDTQYF. Looking up the rest from reference TRBV5-4 and TRBJ2-3 gives the full variable domain: ETGVTQSPTHLIKTRGQQVTLRCSSQSGHNTVSWYQQALGQGPQFIFQYYREEENGRGNFPPRFSGLQFPNYSSELNVNALELDDSALYLCASSLAVSRTDTQYFGPGTRLTVL.

This rearrangement joins TRBV7-9 to TRBJ1-2; D remains unclear. The CDR3 is 17 residues long. Germline V lookup: CDR1 SEHNR, CDR2 FQNEAQ (reference sequence). V dropped 5 bases and J dropped 4 bases, with 23 bases sitting between them. CDR3 protein: CASSAPRAARDLYGYTF. CDR3 bases: TGTGCCAGCAGCGCCCCGAGGGCAGCCAGAGACCTCTATGGCTACACCTTC.

The rearrangement uses TRBV11-2 and TRBJ1-3; D is ambiguous. Trimming took 0 bases from V and 1 from J, leaving 7 bases between them. The CDR3 covers 15 residues. Germline CDR1 reads SGHAT; CDR2 reads FQNNGV. The chain's CDR3 is CASSLERASGNTIYF. Here the CDR3 DNA reads TGTGCCAGCAGCTTAGAGCGGGCATCTGGAAACACCATATATTTT.

This rearrangement joins TRBV27 to TRBJ1-2; possibly TRBD1 for D (5 bases). Germline V gene lookup returns CDR1 MNHEY and CDR2 SMNVEV (reference sequence). CDR3 length equals 14 residues. Trimming shortened V by 8 bases and J by 4 bases, and 17 bases separated the two germline ends. CDR3 sequence (DNA): TGTGCCAGCTCCCCGGGACTGCAGAGCTATGGCTACACCTTC. Its protein product is CASSPGLQSYGYTF.

This rearrangement joins TRBV14 to TRBJ2-5, with D possibly TRBD2 on 5 matching bases. V lost 4 bases to trimming and J lost 0 bases, with 12 bases between them. From germline, CDR1 is SGHDN and CDR2 FVKESK. The CDR3 extends over 15 amino acids. This CDR3 reads CASSPAGGYQETQYF. The CDR3 coding sequence is TGTGCCAGCAGCCCCGCGGGCGGGTACCAAGAGACCCAGTACTTC.

The table lists this clone with a few counts. This rearrangement joins TRBV5-1 to TRBJ2-7, with D possibly being TRBD1 (5 bases). Germline CDR1 SGHRS, CDR2 YFSETQ. The CDR3 sequence is 13 residues long. V lost 0 bases to trimming and J lost 7 bases, with 11 bases between them. The CDR3 DNA sequence: TGCGCCAGCAGCTTGGTCGGGCAGGGTGAGCAGTACTTC. Translating gives CASSLVGQGEQYF.

The genes are TRBV9 and TRBJ2-7, with D uncertain. V lost 4 bases, J lost 2 bases, and 22 bases lay in between. Germline loops: CDR1 SGDLS, CDR2 YYNGEE. The CDR3 sequence is 17 residues long. The CDR3 coding sequence is TGTGCCAGCAGCCCCACCAGCGTATTGACTTTTGCCTACGAGCAGTACTTC. This gives the protein CASSPTSVLTFAYEQYF. Using reference TRBV9 and TRBJ2-7 for the parts outside the CDR3, the full variable domain is DSGVTQTPKHLITATGQRVTLRCSPRSGDLSVYWYQQSLDQGLQFLIQYYNGEERAKGNILERFSAQQFPDLHSELNLSSLELGDSALYFCASSPTSVLTFAYEQYFGPGTRLTVT.

The chain carries TRBV5-6 and TRBJ1-2, with D possibly being TRBD1 (6 bases). CDR3 length equals 15 residues. With 5 bases removed from V and 5 bases from J, the gap between germline ends came to 19 bases. Looked up from germline, CDR1 is SGHDT and CDR2 is YYEEEE. The CDR3 spells CASSFGATGPYGYTF. CDR3 in DNA: TGTGCCAGCAGTTTCGGGGCGACAGGTCCTTATGGCTACACCTTC.

The CDR3 loop reads CASSDDGWDRAYEQYF. The CDR3 coding sequence is TGTGCCAGCAGTGACGACGGTTGGGACAGGGCCTACGAGCAGTACTTC. The chain employs TRBV6-4 and TRBJ2-7; 9 bases agree with TRBD1. Germline V CDR1 and CDR2: MRHNA, SNTAGT. This CDR3 has 16 amino acids. J lost 2 bases, V lost 2 bases, and 7 bases had no gene match.

The chain couples TRBV5-6 to TRBJ2-7; D remains ambiguous. V was pared by 0 bases and J by 3 bases, with 7 bases between. CDR1 and CDR2 from the germline V gene are SGHDT and YYEEEE. The CDR3 runs 13 residues. The CDR3 DNA sequence: TGTGCCAGCAGCTTGGCCGCCGGCTACGAGCAGTACTTC. This sequence encodes CASSLAAGYEQYF.

This clone appeared once. The chain links TRBV18 to TRBJ1-2; 7 nucleotides match TRBD1. The CDR3 covers 17 residues. Germline CDR1 reads KGHSH; CDR2 reads LQKENI. V lost 3 bases to trimming and J lost 4 bases; unmatched junction nucleotides: 14. Here the CDR3 reads CASSPTLGGIYAYGYTF. The CDR3 bases are TGTGCCAGCTCACCCACTTTAGGGGGCATTTATGCCTATGGCTACACCTTC.

The rearrangement joins TRBV2 to TRBJ2-7, with TRBD1 identical over 9 bases. V shed 3 bases, J shed 5 bases, and the junction held 8 bases outside the gene matches. CDR1 is SNHLY and CDR2 is FYNNEI in the germline V gene. The CDR3 is 15 amino acids. This CDR3 is CASSDDRGRGNEQYF. DNA for the CDR3: TGTGCCAGCAGTGATGACAGGGGGAGGGGAAACGAGCAGTACTTC. Full variable domain (missing parts from reference TRBV2 and TRBJ2-7): EPEVTQTPSHQVTQMGQEVILRCVPISNHLYFYWYRQILGQKVEFLVSFYNNEISEKSEIFDDQFSVERPDGSNFTLKIRSTKLEDSAMYFCASSDDRGRGNEQYFGPGTRLTVT.

J is TRBJ2-7 and V is TRBV27, with a possible D match to TRBD2 (6 bases). The V end was cut by 6 bases, the J end by 5 bases, with 14 bases between. The germline V gene has CDR1 MNHEY and CDR2 SMNVEV (reference sequence). The CDR3 runs 13 residues. Written as DNA, the CDR3 is TGTGCCAGCAGACTAGCCCAGTCCCACGAGCAGTACTTC. Translated: CASRLAQSHEQYF.